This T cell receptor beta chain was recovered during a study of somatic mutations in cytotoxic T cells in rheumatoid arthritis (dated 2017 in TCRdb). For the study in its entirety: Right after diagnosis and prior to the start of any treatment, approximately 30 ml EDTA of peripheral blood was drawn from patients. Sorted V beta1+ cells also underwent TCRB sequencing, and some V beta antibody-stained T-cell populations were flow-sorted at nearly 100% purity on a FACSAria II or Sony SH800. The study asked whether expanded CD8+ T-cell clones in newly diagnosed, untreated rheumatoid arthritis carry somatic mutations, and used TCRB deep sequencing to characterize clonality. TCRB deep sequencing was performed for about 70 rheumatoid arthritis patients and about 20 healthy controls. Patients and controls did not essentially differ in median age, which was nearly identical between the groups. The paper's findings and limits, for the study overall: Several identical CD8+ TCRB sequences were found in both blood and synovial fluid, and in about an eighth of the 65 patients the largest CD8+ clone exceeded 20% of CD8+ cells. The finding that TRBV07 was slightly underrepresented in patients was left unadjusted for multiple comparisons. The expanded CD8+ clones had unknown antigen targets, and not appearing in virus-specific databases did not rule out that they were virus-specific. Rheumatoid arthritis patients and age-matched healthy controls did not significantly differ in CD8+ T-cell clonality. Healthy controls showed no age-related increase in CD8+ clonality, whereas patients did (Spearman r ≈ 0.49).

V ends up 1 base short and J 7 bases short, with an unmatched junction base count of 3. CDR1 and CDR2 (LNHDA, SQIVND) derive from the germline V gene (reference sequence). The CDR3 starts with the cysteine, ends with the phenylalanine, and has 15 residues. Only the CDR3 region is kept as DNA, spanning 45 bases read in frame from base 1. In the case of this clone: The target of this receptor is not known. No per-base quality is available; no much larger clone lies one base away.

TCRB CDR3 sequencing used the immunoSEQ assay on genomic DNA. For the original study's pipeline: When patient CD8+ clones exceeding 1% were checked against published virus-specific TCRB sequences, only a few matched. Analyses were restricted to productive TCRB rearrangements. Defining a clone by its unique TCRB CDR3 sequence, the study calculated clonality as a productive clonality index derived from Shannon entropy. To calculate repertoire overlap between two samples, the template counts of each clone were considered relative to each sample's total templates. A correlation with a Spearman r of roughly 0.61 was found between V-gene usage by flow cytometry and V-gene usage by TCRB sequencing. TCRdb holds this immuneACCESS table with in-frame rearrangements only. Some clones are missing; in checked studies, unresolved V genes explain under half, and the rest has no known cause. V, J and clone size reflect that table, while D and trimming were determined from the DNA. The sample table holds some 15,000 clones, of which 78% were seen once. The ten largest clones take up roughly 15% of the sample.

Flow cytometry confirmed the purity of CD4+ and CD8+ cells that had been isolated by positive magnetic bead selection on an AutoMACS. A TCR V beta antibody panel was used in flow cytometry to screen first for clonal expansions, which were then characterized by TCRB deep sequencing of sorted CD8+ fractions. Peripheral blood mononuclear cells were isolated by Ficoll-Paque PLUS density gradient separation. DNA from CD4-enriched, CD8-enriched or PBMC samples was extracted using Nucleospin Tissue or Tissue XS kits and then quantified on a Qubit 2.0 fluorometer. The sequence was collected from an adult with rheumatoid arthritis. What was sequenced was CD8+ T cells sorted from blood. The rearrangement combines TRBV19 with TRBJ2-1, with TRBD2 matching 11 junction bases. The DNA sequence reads TGTGCCAGTAGTATAGCGTCTAGCGGGGGGAATGAGCAGTTCTTC. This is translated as CASSIASSGGNEQFF. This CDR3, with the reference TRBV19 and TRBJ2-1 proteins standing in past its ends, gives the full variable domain DGGITQSPKYLFRKEGQNVTLSCEQNLNHDAMYWYRQDPGQGLRLIYYSQIVNDFQKGDIAEGYSVSREKKESFPLTVTSAQKNPTAFYLCASSIASSGGNEQFFGPGTRLTVL.